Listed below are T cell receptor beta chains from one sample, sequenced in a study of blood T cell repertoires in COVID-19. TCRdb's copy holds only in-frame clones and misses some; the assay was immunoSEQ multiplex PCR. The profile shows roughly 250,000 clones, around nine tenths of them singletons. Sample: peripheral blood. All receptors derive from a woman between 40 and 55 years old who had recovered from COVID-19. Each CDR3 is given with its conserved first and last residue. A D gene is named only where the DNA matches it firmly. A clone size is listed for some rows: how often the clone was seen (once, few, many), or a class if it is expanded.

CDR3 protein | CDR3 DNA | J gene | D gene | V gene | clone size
CASRPGTGGYGYTF | TGCGCCAGCAGGCCCGGGACAGGGGGGTATGGCTACACCTTC | TRBJ1-2 | TRBD1 | TRBV4-3 | NA
CASSLWADTDTQYF | TGTGCCAGCAGCTTATGGGCCGACACAGATACGCAGTATTTT | TRBJ2-3 | NA | TRBV11-3 | NA
CASSPQGVGGYGYTF | TGTGCCAGCTCACCACAGGGGGTGGGTGGCTATGGCTACACCTTC | TRBJ1-2 | NA | TRBV18 | NA
CASSHGTGSLGYTF | TGCGCCAGCAGCCACGGGACAGGGTCCCTTGGCTACACCTTC | TRBJ1-2 | TRBD1 | TRBV5-1 | once
CASSQGGLAIHEQFF | TGTGCCAGCAGCCAGGGGGGACTAGCTATTCATGAGCAGTTCTTC | TRBJ2-1 | TRBD2 | TRBV7-6 | NA
CASNPGGLQGYGYTF | TGTGCCAGTAACCCTGGCGGGTTACAAGGCTATGGCTACACCTTC | TRBJ1-2 | NA | TRBV19 | NA
CASSSGASGKRNVAFF | TGTGCCAGCAGTTCCGGGGCTAGCGGGAAACGAAACGTTGCGTTCTTC | TRBJ2-1 | TRBD2 | TRBV28 | NA
CASRGNGAGGYTF | TGTGCCAGCAGAGGAAACGGGGCGGGAGGCTACACCTTC | TRBJ1-2 | NA | TRBV2 | NA
CASSYSGAGGFF | TGTGCCAGCAGTTACTCGGGCGCCGGGGGGTTCTTC | TRBJ2-1 | NA | TRBV6-2/TRBV6-3 | NA
CAWRPPSGGRTEAFF | TGTGCCTGGAGACCCCCCTCAGGGGGGCGAACTGAAGCTTTCTTT | TRBJ1-1 | TRBD1 | TRBV30 | once
CASSLFGGGRGELFF | TGTGCCAGCAGCTTATTTGGGGGCGGCCGCGGGGAGCTGTTTTTT | TRBJ2-2 | NA | TRBV7-6 | NA
CASSIFRGGNQPQHF | TGTGCCAGTAGTATATTCCGGGGTGGGAATCAGCCCCAGCATTTT | TRBJ1-5 | NA | TRBV19 | NA
CASSELGRATDTQYF | TGTGCCAGCAGCGAACTAGGAAGGGCCACAGATACGCAGTATTTT | TRBJ2-3 | NA | TRBV7-2 | NA
CASSYRQGAQPLHF | TGTGCCAGCAGTTACAGACAGGGAGCACAACCCCTCCACTTT | TRBJ1-6 | TRBD1 | TRBV6-5 | NA
CASSPGVDTQYF | TGCGCCAGCAGCCCGGGGGTGGATACGCAGTATTTT | TRBJ2-3 | NA | TRBV5-1 | NA
CASSSGTRPYGYTF | TGTGCCAGCAGCTCCGGGACTCGCCCATATGGCTACACCTTC | TRBJ1-2 | NA | TRBV5-4 | NA
CASTPSFF | TGTGCCAGCACCCCTTCTTTCTTT | TRBJ1-1 | NA | TRBV5-8 | NA
CASSLVGEGSNEQFF | TGTGCCAGCAGCTTAGTGGGGGAGGGATCGAATGAGCAGTTCTTC | TRBJ2-1 | TRBD2 | TRBV7-2 | NA
CATSGSGAANTEAFF | TGTGCCACCAGTGGGTCAGGGGCCGCGAACACTGAAGCTTTCTTT | TRBJ1-1 | NA | TRBV24-1 | once
CASSSTNTGELFF | TGTGCCAGCAGCTCAACGAACACCGGGGAGCTGTTTTTT | TRBJ2-2 | NA | TRBV7-2 | NA
CASSPPGSNTGELFF | TGTGCCAGCAGCCCGCCCGGGTCGAACACCGGGGAGCTGTTTTTT | TRBJ2-2 | NA | TRBV11-3 | NA
CASSIQGIGGYTF | TGTGCCAGCAGCATACAGGGAATAGGGGGCTACACCTTC | TRBJ1-2 | NA | TRBV6-5 | NA
CASTITGELFF | TGTGCCAGCACCATCACCGGGGAGCTGTTTTTT | TRBJ2-2 | NA | TRBV12-3/TRBV12-4 | NA
CASSPRGGGTGELFF | TGCGCCAGCAGTCCCCGGGGAGGGGGAACCGGGGAGCTGTTTTTT | TRBJ2-2 | NA | TRBV23-1 | once
CASSPPLRGLGTEAFF | TGTGCCAGCAGCCCGCCCCTAAGGGGATTGGGCACTGAAGCTTTCTTT | TRBJ1-1 | NA | TRBV7-9 | NA
CASSVSGVSSAEQYF | TGTGCCAGCAGCGTCTCAGGGGTATCAAGCGCCGAGCAGTACTTC | TRBJ2-7 | NA | TRBV9 | NA
CASSLPAHPGTQYF | TGTGCCAGCAGCTTGCCGGCCCACCCGGGGACCCAGTACTTC | TRBJ2-5 | NA | TRBV5-4 | NA
CASSLKPPGASPINEKLFF | TGTGCCAGCAGCTTAAAGCCCCCCGGAGCCTCGCCAATAAATGAAAAACTGTTTTTT | TRBJ1-4 | NA | TRBV11-2 | NA
CASSNGLAGDQETQYF | TGTGCCAGCAGCAATGGACTAGCGGGAGACCAAGAGACCCAGTACTTC | TRBJ2-5 | NA | TRBV21-1 | NA
CASSLGTGPSYEQYF | TGTGCCAGCAGCTTAGGGACAGGGCCCTCCTACGAGCAGTACTTC | TRBJ2-7 | TRBD1 | TRBV7-2 | NA
CASSYSGGSPYEQYF | TGTGCCAGCAGTTACTCCGGGGGGTCACCATACGAGCAGTACTTC | TRBJ2-7 | TRBD2 | TRBV6-5 | NA
CASSLGPPGNQETQYF | TGTGCCAGCAGCTTAGGCCCCCCGGGAAATCAAGAGACCCAGTACTTC | TRBJ2-5 | NA | TRBV7-2 | NA
CASSLARAGWETQYF | TGTGCCAGCAGCTTAGCGAGGGCGGGGTGGGAGACCCAGTACTTC | TRBJ2-5 | NA | TRBV7-2 | NA
CASSRGGVQPQHF | TGTGCCAGCAGCCGGGGGGGGGTTCAGCCCCAGCATTTT | TRBJ1-5 | NA | TRBV28 | NA
CSASPGTSGADTQYF | TGCAGTGCTAGTCCGGGGACTAGCGGGGCAGATACGCAGTATTTT | TRBJ2-3 | TRBD2 | TRBV20-1 | NA
CASDRESHGELFF | TGTGCCAGCGACAGGGAGTCCCACGGGGAGCTGTTTTTT | TRBJ2-2 | TRBD1 | TRBV6-5 | NA
CASSSGRTNEQFF | TGTGCCAGCTCTAGCGGGAGAACCAATGAGCAGTTCTTC | TRBJ2-1 | TRBD2 | TRBV7-3 | NA
CASRGTSGGQFF | TGTGCCAGCAGGGGGACTAGCGGCGGGCAGTTCTTC | TRBJ2-1 | TRBD2 | TRBV6-6 | NA
CASSSVPGQAGELFF | TGTGCCAGCAGCTCCGTCCCGGGACAGGCCGGGGAGCTGTTTTTT | TRBJ2-2 | TRBD1 | TRBV7-2 | NA
CASSAQGAVNSPLHF | TGTGCCAGCAGCGCACAGGGGGCGGTCAATTCACCCCTCCACTTT | TRBJ1-6 | TRBD1 | TRBV7-8 | NA